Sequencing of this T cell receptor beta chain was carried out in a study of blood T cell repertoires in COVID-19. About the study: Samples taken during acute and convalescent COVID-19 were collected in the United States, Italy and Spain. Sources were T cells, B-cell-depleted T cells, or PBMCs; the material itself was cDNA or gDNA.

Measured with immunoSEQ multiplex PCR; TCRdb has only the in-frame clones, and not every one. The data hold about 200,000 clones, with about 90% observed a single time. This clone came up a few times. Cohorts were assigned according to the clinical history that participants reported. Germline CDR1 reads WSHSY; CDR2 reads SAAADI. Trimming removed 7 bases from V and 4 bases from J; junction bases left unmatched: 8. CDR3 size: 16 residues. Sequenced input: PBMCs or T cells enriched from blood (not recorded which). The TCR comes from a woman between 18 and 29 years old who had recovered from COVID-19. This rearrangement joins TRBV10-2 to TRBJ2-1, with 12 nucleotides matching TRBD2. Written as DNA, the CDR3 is TGCGCCAGCACGGCTAGCGGGGGGGCTTCGTACAATGAGCAGTTCTTC. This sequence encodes CASTASGGASYNEQFF.